This TCR beta chain was obtained from a study of T cells in Graves' hyperthyroidism and ophthalmopathy. The germline V gene has CDR1 SGHRS and CDR2 YFSETQ. The CDR3 sequence is 16 residues long. V shed 4 bases and J shed 7 bases, with 20 bases lying between them. Amplification of TCR beta CDR3 regions was performed using RNA transcripts as template. The study used the HTBI primer set for a first-round RT-PCR of the TCR CDR3. TCRdb independently ran MiXCR on the multiplex PCR reads; one entry per CDR3 protein. The data show some 500,000 distinct CDR3 sequences, approximately 15% seen once. Absent ophthalmopathy progression within 18 months defined stable Graves' hyperthyroidism. The PBMCs were taken from about 9.7 ml of fresh peripheral blood.

The chain uses TRBV5-1 and TRBJ2-2; D possibly corresponds to TRBD1 (6 bases). Sequencing was done on a sample of blood. The source of this sequence is a woman aged 18 to 35 with Graves' hyperthyroidism. In DNA, the CDR3 is TGCGCCAGCAGCCCGGGGACATCAAAAATCGGCGGGGAGCTGTTTTTT. It specifies CASSPGTSKIGGELFF.